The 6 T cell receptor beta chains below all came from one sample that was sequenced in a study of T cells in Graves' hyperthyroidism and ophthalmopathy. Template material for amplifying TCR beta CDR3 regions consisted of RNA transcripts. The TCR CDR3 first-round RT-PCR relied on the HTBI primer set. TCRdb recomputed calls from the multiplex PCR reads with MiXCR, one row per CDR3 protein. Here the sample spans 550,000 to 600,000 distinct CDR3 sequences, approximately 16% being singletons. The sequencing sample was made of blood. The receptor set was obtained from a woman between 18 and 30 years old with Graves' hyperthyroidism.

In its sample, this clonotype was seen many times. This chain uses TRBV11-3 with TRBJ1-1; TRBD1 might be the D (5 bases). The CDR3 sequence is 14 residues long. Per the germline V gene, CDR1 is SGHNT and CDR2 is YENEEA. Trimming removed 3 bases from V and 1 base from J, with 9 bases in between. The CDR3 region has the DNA TGTGCCAGCAGCTTCGTGAGGGGGAACACTGAAGCTTTCTTT. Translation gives CASSFVRGNTEAFF. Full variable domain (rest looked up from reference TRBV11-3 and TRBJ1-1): EAGVVQSPRYKIIEKKQPVAFWCNPISGHNTLYWYLQNLGQGPELLIRYENEEAVDDSQLPKDRFSAERLKGVDSTLKIQPAELGDSAVYLCASSFVRGNTEAFFGQGTRLTVV.

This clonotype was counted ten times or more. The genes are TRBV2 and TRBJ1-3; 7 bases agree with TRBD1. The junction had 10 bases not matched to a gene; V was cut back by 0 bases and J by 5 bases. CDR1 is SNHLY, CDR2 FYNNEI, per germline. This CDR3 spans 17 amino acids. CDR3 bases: TGTGCCAGCAGTGAAGCGCTTACAGGGGTGTTTCGAAACACCATATATTTT. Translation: CASSEALTGVFRNTIYF.

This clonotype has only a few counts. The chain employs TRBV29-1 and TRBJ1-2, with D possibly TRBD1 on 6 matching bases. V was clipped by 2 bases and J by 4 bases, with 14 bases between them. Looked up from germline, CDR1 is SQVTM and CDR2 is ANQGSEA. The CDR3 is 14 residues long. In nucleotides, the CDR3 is TGCAGCGTTGAAAAGGGGGTCAGCCTCTATGGCTACACCTTC. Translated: CSVEKGVSLYGYTF.

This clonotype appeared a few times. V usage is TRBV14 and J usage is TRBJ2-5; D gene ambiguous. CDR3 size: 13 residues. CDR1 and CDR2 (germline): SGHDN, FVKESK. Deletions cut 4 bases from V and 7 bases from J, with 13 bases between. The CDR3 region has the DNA TGTGCCAGCAGCCTGATAACGGCAGGGACCCAGTACTTC. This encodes CASSLITAGTQYF. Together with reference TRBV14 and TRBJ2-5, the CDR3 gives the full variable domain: EAGVTQFPSHSVIEKGQTVTLRCDPISGHDNLYWYRRVMGKEIKFLLHFVKESKQDESGMPNNRFLAERTGGTYSTLKVQPAELEDSGVYFCASSLITAGTQYFGPGTRLLVL.

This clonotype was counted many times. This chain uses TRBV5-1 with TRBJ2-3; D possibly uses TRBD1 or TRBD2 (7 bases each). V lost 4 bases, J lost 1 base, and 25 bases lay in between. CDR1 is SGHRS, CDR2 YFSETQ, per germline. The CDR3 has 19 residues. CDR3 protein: CASSQTTGRASGRTDTQYF. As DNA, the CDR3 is TGCGCCAGCAGCCAAACGACAGGGAGGGCTAGCGGCCGCACAGATACGCAGTATTTT. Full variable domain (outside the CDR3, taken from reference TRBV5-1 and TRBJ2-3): KAGVTQTPRYLIKTRGQQVTLSCSPISGHRSVSWYQQTPGQGLQFLFEYFSETQRNKGNFPGRFSGRQFSNSRSEMNVSTLELGDSALYLCASSQTTGRASGRTDTQYFGPGTRLTVL.

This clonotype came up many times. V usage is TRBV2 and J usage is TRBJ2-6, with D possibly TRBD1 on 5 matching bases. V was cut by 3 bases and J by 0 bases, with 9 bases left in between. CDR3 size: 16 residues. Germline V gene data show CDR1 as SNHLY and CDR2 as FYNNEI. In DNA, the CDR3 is TGTGCCAGCAGTGACAGGGTGTTCTCTGGGGCCAACGTCCTGACTTTC. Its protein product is CASSDRVFSGANVLTF. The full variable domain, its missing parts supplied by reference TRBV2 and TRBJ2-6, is EPEVTQTPSHQVTQMGQEVILRCVPISNHLYFYWYRQILGQKVEFLVSFYNNEISEKSEIFDDQFSVERPDGSNFTLKIRSTKLEDSAMYFCASSDRVFSGANVLTFGAGSRLTVL.